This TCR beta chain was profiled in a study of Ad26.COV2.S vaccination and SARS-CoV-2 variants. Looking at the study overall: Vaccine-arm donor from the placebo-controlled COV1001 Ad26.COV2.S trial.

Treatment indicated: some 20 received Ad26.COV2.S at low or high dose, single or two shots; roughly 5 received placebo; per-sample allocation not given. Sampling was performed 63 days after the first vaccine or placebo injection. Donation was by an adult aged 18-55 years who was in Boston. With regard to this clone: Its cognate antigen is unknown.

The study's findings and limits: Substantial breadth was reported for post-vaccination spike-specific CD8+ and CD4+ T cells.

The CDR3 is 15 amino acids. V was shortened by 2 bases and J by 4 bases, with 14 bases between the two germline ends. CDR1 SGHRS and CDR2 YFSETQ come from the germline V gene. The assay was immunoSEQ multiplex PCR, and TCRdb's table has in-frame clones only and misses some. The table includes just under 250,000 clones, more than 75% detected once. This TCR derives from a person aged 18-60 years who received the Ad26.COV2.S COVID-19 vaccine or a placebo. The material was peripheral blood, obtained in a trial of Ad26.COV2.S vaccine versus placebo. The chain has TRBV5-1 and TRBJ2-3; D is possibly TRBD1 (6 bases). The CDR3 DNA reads TGCGCCAGCAGCTTAAGGGGGATCGAGGCAGATACGCAGTATTTT. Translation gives CASSLRGIEADTQYF.